The 12 T cell receptor beta chains reported below all come from one sample, sequenced in a study of OX40 agonist ivuxolimab in advanced cancers. Libraries were prepared by immunoSEQ multiplex PCR; TCRdb keeps only in-frame clonotypes and omits some of them. The sample holds around 33,000 clones, approximately 84% seen once. The specimen was CD4+ or CD8+ T cells sorted from blood, collected in a trial of the OX40 agonist ivuxolimab. The receptors here all came from an adult with an advanced solid tumor such as melanoma, head and neck, liver or kidney cancer.

The chain is built from TRBV10-2 and TRBJ1-2, with D perhaps TRBD1 (6 bases). CDR3 length: 15 amino acids. CDR1 is WSHSY, CDR2 SAAADI, per germline. Trimming took off 3 bases at V and 8 bases at J, with 19 bases between the two ends. CDR3 protein: CASSDLYNRAIGYTF. CDR3 in DNA: TGCGCCAGCAGTGATTTATACAACAGGGCCATAGGCTACACCTTC.

The chain recombines TRBV7-2 with TRBJ2-1; the D gene is possibly TRBD1 (6 bases). V was cut by 1 base and J by 4 bases, with 11 bases left in between. The CDR3 contains 15 residues. The germline V gene has CDR1 SGHTA and CDR2 FQGNSA. In nucleotides, the CDR3 is TGTGCCAGCAGCTTAGTCTCAGGGGCGTACAATGAGCAGTTCTTC. Its translation: CASSLVSGAYNEQFF.

This rearrangement joins TRBV19 to TRBJ1-4; no clear D. With 3 bases removed from V and 8 bases from J, the gap between germline ends came to 10 bases. CDR1 is LNHDA and CDR2 is SQIVND in the germline V gene (reference sequence). The CDR3 spans 13 residues. The CDR3 spells CASSMENPEKLFF. DNA for the CDR3: TGTGCCAGTAGTATGGAAAACCCAGAAAAACTGTTTTTT.

This sequence joins TRBV2 and TRBJ2-7; D is ambiguous. Germline V gene sequence: CDR1 SNHLY, CDR2 FYNNEI. V lost 9 bases to trimming and J lost 0 bases, with 15 bases between them. CDR3 length: 14 residues. CDR3 amino acids: CARGTSAPSYEQYF. Here the CDR3 DNA reads TGTGCCAGGGGAACTTCGGCCCCCTCCTACGAGCAGTACTTC.

CDR3: CASSYEGGGQETQYF. In nucleotides, the CDR3 is TGTGCCAGCAGTTACGAGGGGGGGGGCCAAGAGACCCAGTACTTC. The chain links TRBV6-5 to TRBJ2-5; the D gene is possibly TRBD2 (7 bases). The CDR3 is made up of 15 amino acids. The germline V and J ends were trimmed by 2 bases and 1 base, with 11 bases remaining between them. The germline V gene has CDR1 MNHEY and CDR2 SVGAGI.

The chain has TRBV27 and TRBJ1-5, with D possibly TRBD1 on 6 matching bases. The germline V gene encodes CDR1 MNHEY and CDR2 SMNVEV (reference sequence). This CDR3 region has 15 residues. V was cut by 3 bases and J by 4 bases, with 13 bases left in between. CDR3 nucleotides: TGTGCCAGCAGTTTGATAGGACAGCCAAATCAGCCCCAGCATTTT. Amino acid sequence: CASSLIGQPNQPQHF.

The chain combines TRBV6-1 with TRBJ2-7; D is perhaps TRBD1 (5 bases). Trimming removed 0 bases at V and 4 bases at J, with 13 bases between. The germline gives CDR1 MNHNS, CDR2 SASEGT. This CDR3 has 15 amino acids. The CDR3 is CASSEALGQMYEQYF. CDR3 in DNA: TGTGCCAGCAGTGAAGCTTTAGGACAAATGTACGAGCAGTACTTC.

By share of the sample, this clone is medium-sized. The chain combines TRBV15 with TRBJ2-5, with 10 bases fitting TRBD2. Germline CDR1 reads LNHNV; CDR2 reads YYDKDF (reference sequence). CDR3 length: 16 residues. V lost 4 bases and J lost 7; bases outside the gene matches: 12. CDR3 nucleotide sequence: TGTGCCACCAGCAACGGACTAGCGGAGCAAGGTGGGACCCAGTACTTC. Its protein is CATSNGLAEQGGTQYF.

The CDR3 protein is CARSPVGSSSYEQYF. CDR3 DNA sequence: TGTGCCAGAAGCCCCGTAGGGTCGAGCTCCTACGAGCAGTACTTC. The J gene is TRBJ2-7, the V gene TRBV5-3; no reliable D call. TRBV5-3 is an ORF; its function is uncertain. CDR3 length equals 15 residues. Trimming pared 4 bases from V and 0 bases from J, leaving 14 bases between.

The chain couples TRBV5-1 to TRBJ2-3, with D perhaps TRBD1 (6 bases). Trimming pared 1 base from V and 14 bases from J, leaving 17 bases between. Germline V gene data show CDR1 as SGHRS and CDR2 as YFSETQ. This CDR3 has 13 amino acids. CDR3 loop: CASSLSDSTPGYF. DNA of the CDR3: TGCGCCAGCAGCTTGTCGGACAGTACGCCGGGGTATTTT.

The chain links TRBV9 to TRBJ2-3; D ambiguous. The CDR3 loop spans 14 amino acids. V was shortened by 2 bases and J by 1 base, with 8 bases between the two germline ends. CDR1 and CDR2 from the germline V gene are SGDLS and YYNGEE. The CDR3 here is CASSVGGRTDTQYF. CDR3 DNA sequence: TGTGCCAGCAGCGTTGGCGGTCGCACAGATACGCAGTATTTT.

The chain carries TRBV4-3 and TRBJ2-1; no definite D call. This CDR3 region has 15 residues. Trimming removed 2 bases at V and 3 bases at J, with 11 bases between. In germline, CDR1 is LGHNA, CDR2 YSLEER. CDR3 nucleotides: TGCGCCAGCAGCCAATTTTGGACCGACTACAATGAGCAGTTCTTC. This encodes CASSQFWTDYNEQFF.